These T cell receptor beta chains were read from a single sample in a study of T cells in Graves' hyperthyroidism and ophthalmopathy. TCRdb re-analysed the multiplex PCR reads in MiXCR, keeping a single row per CDR3 protein. The table lists roughly 300,000 distinct CDR3 sequences, 15% to 20% of them singletons. The sequencing sample was made of blood. Receptors were obtained from a woman in her fifties or sixties with Graves' hyperthyroidism. CDR3s include the opening cysteine and the closing phenylalanine or tryptophan. A D gene is named only where the DNA matches it firmly. The size entry is marked missing in some rows and otherwise reads once, few, many or a size class.

v_gene	j_gene	d_gene	len	abundance	CDR3nt	CDR3aa
TRBV19	TRBJ2-3	TRBD2	15	-	TGTGCCAGTAGGATGGGGACTAGCGGCACAGATACGCAGTATTTT	CASRMGTSGTDTQYF
TRBV18	TRBJ2-5	-	12	few	TGTGCCAGCTCACCACCGGATGAGACCCAGTACTTC	CASSPPDETQYF
TRBV12-3/TRBV12-4	TRBJ1-2	TRBD1	13	many	TGTGCCAGCAGTCGGGACAGTAACTATGGCTACACCTTC	CASSRDSNYGYTF
TRBV4-1	TRBJ2-1	TRBD2	16	many	TGCGCCAGCAGCCTTACCGGGACTAGCGTCAGCAATGAGCAGTTCTTC	CASSLTGTSVSNEQFF
TRBV2	TRBJ2-5	-	14	-	TGTGCCAGCAGTGAGCGGACATTGCAAGAGACCCAGTACTTC	CASSERTLQETQYF
TRBV28	TRBJ1-2	-	14	-	TGTGCCAGCAGTTTGGGACTTCAGGGAGGCGGCTACACCTTC	CASSLGLQGGGYTF
TRBV20-1	TRBJ2-5	TRBD2	14	-	TGCAGTGCTAGCGCAGCGGGAGTTCAAGAGGCCCAGTACTTC	CSASAAGVQEAQYF
TRBV2	TRBJ2-1	-	14	few	TGTGCCAGCAGTGAATCTGGTTGGGGCAATGAGCAGTTCTTC	CASSESGWGNEQFF
TRBV5-1	TRBJ2-1	TRBD1	17	once	TGCGCCAGCAGCCACACGGGACAGGGGGCGCGATCAAGTGAGCAGTTCTTC	CASSHTGQGARSSEQFF
TRBV5-1	TRBJ2-3	-	12	many	TGCGCCAGCAGAGCTGGGACAGATACGCAGTATTTT	CASRAGTDTQYF
TRBV7-7	TRBJ2-1	TRBD1	16	-	TGTGCTAGCAGCCGCGCCGGGACAGCCGGCTACAATGAGCAGTTCTTC	CASSRAGTAGYNEQFF
TRBV12-3/TRBV12-4	TRBJ2-1	TRBD2	15	few	TGTGCCAGCAGTCCCATAGCGGGAGGTAACAATGAGCAGTTCTTC	CASSPIAGGNNEQFF
TRBV3-1	TRBJ2-7	-	14	many	TGTGCCAGCAGCCAAAGAGGGATTCACCACGAGCAGTACTTC	CASSQRGIHHEQYF
TRBV5-6	TRBJ1-5	-	16	few	TGTGCCAGCAGCTTGGAGGGGGACTATAGCAATCAGCCCCAGCATTTT	CASSLEGDYSNQPQHF
TRBV11-3	TRBJ2-1	-	15	-	TGTGCCAGCAGCTTAGCCGGGAGCACCTACAATGAGCAGTTCTTC	CASSLAGSTYNEQFF
TRBV12-3/TRBV12-4	TRBJ2-1	TRBD2	15	-	TGTGCCAGCAGTCAGACTAGCGGGGGGGCTGATGAGCAGTTCTTC	CASSQTSGGADEQFF
TRBV3-1	TRBJ2-2	-	14	many	TGTGCCAGCAGCCAACGAGGGAACACCGGGGAGCTGTTTTTT	CASSQRGNTGELFF
TRBV13	TRBJ2-3	TRBD1	16	few	TGTGCCAGCAGCCCCCGGGACAGGGGATCACCCGCCTCCCAGTATTTT	CASSPRDRGSPASQYF
TRBV6-1	TRBJ2-3	TRBD1	15	many	TGTGCCAGCGGAACTCTGGACAGGGGGGAAGATACGCAGTATTTT	CASGTLDRGEDTQYF
TRBV7-9	TRBJ1-2	TRBD1	14	-	TGTGCCAGCAGCGCGGGACAGGGAGACTATGGCTACACCTTC	CASSAGQGDYGYTF
TRBV18	TRBJ1-1	-	14	many	TGTGCCAGCTCACCTGGATTAGCGAACACTGAAGCTTTCTTT	CASSPGLANTEAFF
TRBV12-3/TRBV12-4	TRBJ2-2	TRBD1	13	-	TGTGCCAGCAGTTACGGACAGGGGCGTCAGCTGTTTTTT	CASSYGQGRQLFF
TRBV2	TRBJ1-3	TRBD1	16	few	TGTGCCAGCAGGGGACTCGACAGGGGACGAGGAAACACCATATATTTT	CASRGLDRGRGNTIYF
TRBV12-3/TRBV12-4	TRBJ2-1	-	16	many	TGTGCCAGCAGTTTTTCCACAGGGAACTACTACAATGAGCAGTTCTTC	CASSFSTGNYYNEQFF
TRBV6-1	TRBJ2-2	-	15	-	TGTGCCAGCAGAGAAACGGGACAGAACACCGGGGAGCTGTTTTTT	CASRETGQNTGELFF
TRBV19	TRBJ2-2	TRBD2	16	medium-sized	TGTGCCAGTAGTACGCCGGGAGGAGTACGGGAAGGGGAGCTGTTTTTT	CASSTPGGVREGELFF
TRBV7-8	TRBJ2-1	-	11	-	TGTGCCACCGCCTTAAGGGATGAGCAGTTCTTC	CATALRDEQFF
TRBV5-1	TRBJ2-1	TRBD2	16	-	TGCGCCAGCAGCTCCTCGACTAGCGGGACGTACAATGAGCAGTTCTTC	CASSSSTSGTYNEQFF
TRBV20-1	TRBJ2-7	TRBD2	18	-	TGCAGTGCTAGAGTATTCTTTGGGGAAGGGACTAGCGCCAACGAGCAGTACTTC	CSARVFFGEGTSANEQYF
TRBV19	TRBJ1-1	-	13	few	TGTGCCAGTAGTATAGCGATGAACACTGAAGCTTTCTTT	CASSIAMNTEAFF
TRBV28	TRBJ2-7	-	16	-	TGTGCCAGCAGTTCTACCGGGACTCCCGCCTCCTACGAGCAGTACTTC	CASSSTGTPASYEQYF
TRBV11-1	TRBJ1-3	-	16	-	TGTGCCAGCAGCTTCTCACAGGGATTCTCTGGAAACACCATATATTTT	CASSFSQGFSGNTIYF
TRBV5-1	TRBJ1-5	TRBD1	15	many	TGTGCCAGCAGTTTAGGGACAGGGGGCAATCAGCCCCAGCATTTT	CASSLGTGGNQPQHF
TRBV30	TRBJ1-5	TRBD1	13	few	TGTGCCTGGGCGACAGGGGCGGATCAGCCCCAGCATTTT	CAWATGADQPQHF
TRBV12-3/TRBV12-4	TRBJ2-5	-	12	many	TGTGCCAGCAGTGGACTTGGAGAGACCCAGTACTTC	CASSGLGETQYF
TRBV7-3	TRBJ1-2	-	13	few	TGTGCCAGCAGCTTAAGAGGGCTCGGCGGCTACACCTTC	CASSLRGLGGYTF
TRBV12-3/TRBV12-4	TRBJ2-2	-	14	few	TGTGCCAGCAGTTTTCGAGGGAAGGCCGGGGAGCTGTTTTTT	CASSFRGKAGELFF
TRBV18	TRBJ1-1	TRBD1	14	many	TGTGCCAGCTCACCAGACAGGGTGAGCACTGAAGCTTTCTTT	CASSPDRVSTEAFF
TRBV11-1	TRBJ2-1	-	13	many	TGTGCCAGCAGCTTAGCGATCAGCGATGAGCAGTTCTTC	CASSLAISDEQFF
TRBV12-3/TRBV12-4	TRBJ1-4	TRBD1	15	-	TGTGCCAGCAGTTTGGACAGGGCGTTAAGTGAAAAACTGTTTTTT	CASSLDRALSEKLFF
TRBV20-1	TRBJ2-1	TRBD2	16	few	TGCAGTGCTAGAGTCCCGGCTAGCGGCCGATTCAATGAGCAGTTCTTC	CSARVPASGRFNEQFF
TRBV2	TRBJ2-1	-	12	few	TGTGCCAGCACTCAGGGATGGCATGAGCAGTTCTTC	CASTQGWHEQFF
TRBV6-1	TRBJ1-1	-	15	many	TGTGCCAGCAGTTTGACCGGGACGTTGAGGACTGAAGCTTTCTTT	CASSLTGTLRTEAFF
TRBV20-1	TRBJ2-1	TRBD2	14	-	TGCAGTGCCCCGGGACTAGCGGGCATTAATGAGCAGTTCTTC	CSAPGLAGINEQFF
TRBV12-3/TRBV12-4	TRBJ2-7	TRBD1	17	many	TGTGCCAGCAGTTTAGCGTCGGGACAGGGGATCTCCTACGAGCAGTACTTC	CASSLASGQGISYEQYF
TRBV2	TRBJ2-3	-	13	many	TGTGCCAGCAAGGGAATAGGTCGGGATACGCAGTATTTT	CASKGIGRDTQYF
TRBV28	TRBJ2-5	-	12	many	TGTGCCAGCAGTCCCCAGGAGGAGACCCAGTACTTC	CASSPQEETQYF
TRBV27	TRBJ2-3	-	16	-	TGTGCCAGCAGTCCCCTAGCGTTTATCGGCACAGATACGCAGTATTTT	CASSPLAFIGTDTQYF
TRBV5-4	TRBJ2-2	TRBD1	16	few	TGTGCCAGCAGCTCCGGACAGGGGGCGCCCACCGGGGAGCTGTTTTTT	CASSSGQGAPTGELFF
TRBV2	TRBJ2-3	TRBD2	16	-	TGTGCCAGCAGGACCCTAGCGGGAGGAAAGTCAGATACGCAGTATTTT	CASRTLAGGKSDTQYF
TRBV2	TRBJ1-1	TRBD1	14	many	TGTGCCAGCACCGGACAGGGATCGATCACTGAAGCTTTCTTT	CASTGQGSITEAFF
TRBV30	TRBJ1-4	-	13	few	TGTGCCTGGAGTATCGACGAAGGAGAAAAACTGTTTTTT	CAWSIDEGEKLFF
TRBV4-1	TRBJ1-1	-	18	few	TGCGCCAGCAGCCAAGATGTCACAGCCCCGTTCATGAACACTGAAGCTTTCTTT	CASSQDVTAPFMNTEAFF
TRBV20-1	TRBJ1-5	-	15	few	TGCAGTGCTAGAGGGGAGGTCGGGGTCAATCAGCCCCAGCATTTT	CSARGEVGVNQPQHF
TRBV7-2	TRBJ2-7	TRBD2	14	-	TGTGCCAGCAGCACCGGGACTAGGTGGTACGAGCAGTACTTC	CASSTGTRWYEQYF
TRBV27	TRBJ1-5	-	14	few	TGTGCCAGCAGTTTATCCCCATGGAATCAGCCCCAGCATTTT	CASSLSPWNQPQHF
TRBV12-3/TRBV12-4	TRBJ2-3	-	16	-	TGTGCCAGCAGTTTTTGGGGGGAACCTAGCACAGATACGCAGTATTTT	CASSFWGEPSTDTQYF
TRBV5-1	TRBJ2-1	TRBD2	16	few	TGCGCCAGCAGCTTGTTTCAGGGACTAGCGGGGGGCCCGCAGTTCTTC	CASSLFQGLAGGPQFF
TRBV7-3	TRBJ2-1	TRBD1	14	many	TGTGCCAGCAGCTTCACCGGGACAGGGGTTGAGCAGTTCTTC	CASSFTGTGVEQFF